The source of this T cell receptor beta chain is a study of blood T cell repertoires in COVID-19 (dated by TCRdb to 2019 to 2021). A note on the overall study: Collaborator samples came from the United States, Italy and Spain and covered acute and convalescent phases of COVID-19. The material from the prospective study consisted of cDNA or gDNA derived from T cells, B-cell-depleted T cells, or PBMCs. Subjects who had been exposed to COVID-19, were actively infected with it, or had recovered from it provided the deeply sampled blood TCRbeta repertoires that made up the dataset. The repertoires were released in a freely available public database intended as a resource for research on the immune response to SARS-CoV-2. The samples were drawn from two sources: the first 160 participants of the ongoing ImmuneRACE study, and 1,000 to 1,500 subjects contributed by 6 global collaborators. A de-identified subject ID, COVID-19 status, age in years and sex were almost always included in the sample metadata. HLA class I and class II types, where available, came from metadata supplied by the sample provider rather than from assay-based typing. Broad study findings and their caveats: The amount of clinical and demographic metadata varied by source and participant and was provided uncurated.

One collaborating source in Seattle enrolled patients while the patients were actively infected and followed the patients over time throughout the course of disease. Collaborating institutions collected whole blood in K2EDTA tubes following their own protocols. Collaborator samples were shipped for TCRbeta analysis as frozen whole blood, isolated PBMCs, or DNA extracted from either sample type. TCRbeta CDR3 regions were amplified from genomic DNA using the immunoSEQ Assay, a bias-controlled multiplex PCR. The authors' pipeline ran thus. Nucleated cell counts per sample were estimated from amplification of reference gene primers within the assay. To quantify the absolute abundance of each unique TCRbeta CDR3 rearrangement, sequence reads were collapsed and filtered. Productive Simpson clonality was computed per sample as the square root of Simpson's diversity index over productive rearrangements. Here the immuneACCESS table is served through TCRdb, limited to in-frame sequences with V and J called. Missing clones are a known gap in these copies; in checked studies unresolved V genes cover under half, and the rest lacks a known reason. The V and J calls and clone size were taken over from that table, and D and trimming were inferred from the DNA. This sample lists approximately 330,000 clones; roughly 87% were detected once. The ten largest account for around 8.9% of the sample.

Germline trimming: 4 bases from V, 4 bases from J; junction bases outside gene matches: 4. From the cysteine up to the phenylalanine, the CDR3 has a length of 13 residues. The entry retains the CDR3 DNA only, 39 bases that are in frame from base 1. From a lookup of the germline V gene (reference sequence), CDR1 and CDR2 are SGHNT and YYREEE. This clone appeared a single time. Its cognate antigen has yet to be identified. No base quality values were provided; no much bigger clone lies one nucleotide off. The rearrangement joined TRBV5-4 to TRBJ2-7; 8 junctional bases match TRBD1. What was sequenced was peripheral blood. The receptor was isolated from a man aged 30-40 years with COVID-19, enrolled during active disease. The DNA sequence reads TGTGCCAGCAGCCGCGACAGGGGTTACGAGCAGTACTTC. It codes for CASSRDRGYEQYF.